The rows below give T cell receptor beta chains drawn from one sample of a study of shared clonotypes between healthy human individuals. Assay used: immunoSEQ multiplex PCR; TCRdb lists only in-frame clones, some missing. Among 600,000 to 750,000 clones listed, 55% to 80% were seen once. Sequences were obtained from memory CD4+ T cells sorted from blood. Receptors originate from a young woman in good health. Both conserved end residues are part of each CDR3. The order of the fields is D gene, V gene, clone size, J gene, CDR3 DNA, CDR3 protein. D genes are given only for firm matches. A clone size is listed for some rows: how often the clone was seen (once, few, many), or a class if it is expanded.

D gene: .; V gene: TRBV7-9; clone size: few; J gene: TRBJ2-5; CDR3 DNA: TGTGCCAGCAGCTTAGAGGGGCGGCTAAGTACCCAGTACTTC; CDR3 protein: CASSLEGRLSTQYF
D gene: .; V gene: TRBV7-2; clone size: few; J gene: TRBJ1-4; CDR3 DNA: TGTGCCAGCAGCTACGTGGCTGGGCAGGGGCATGAAAAACTGTTTTTT; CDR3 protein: CASSYVAGQGHEKLFF
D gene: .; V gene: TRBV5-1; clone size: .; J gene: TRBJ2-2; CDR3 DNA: TGCGCCAGCAGCAGGACGGCTGGGGTCGGGGAGCTGTTTTTT; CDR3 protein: CASSRTAGVGELFF
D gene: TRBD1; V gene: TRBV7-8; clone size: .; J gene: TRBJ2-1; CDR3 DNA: TGTGCCAGCAGCCTCGACAGGGTTGAGGACAATGAGCAGTTCTTC; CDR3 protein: CASSLDRVEDNEQFF
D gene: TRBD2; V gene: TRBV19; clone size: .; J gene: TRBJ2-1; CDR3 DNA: TGTGCCAGTAGTACGATGGGGAGCGGGATACCTGAGCAGTTCTTC; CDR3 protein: CASSTMGSGIPEQFF
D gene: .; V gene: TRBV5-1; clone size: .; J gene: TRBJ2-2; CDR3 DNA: TGCGCCAGCAGCTTGGGGACAGCGAACACCGGGGAGCTGTTTTTT; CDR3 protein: CASSLGTANTGELFF
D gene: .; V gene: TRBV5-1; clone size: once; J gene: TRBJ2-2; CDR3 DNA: TGCGCCAGCAGCCCGACGGCATCGAACACCGGGGAGCTGTTTTTT; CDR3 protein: CASSPTASNTGELFF
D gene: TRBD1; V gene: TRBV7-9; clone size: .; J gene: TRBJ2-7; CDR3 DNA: TGTGCCAGCAGCCCCGACAGGGGGTTCGGGTACGAGCAGTACTTC; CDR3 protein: CASSPDRGFGYEQYF
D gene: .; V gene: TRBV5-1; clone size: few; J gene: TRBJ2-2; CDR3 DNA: TGCGCCAGCAGCCCACCTAACGCGAACACCGGGGAGCTGTTTTTT; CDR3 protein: CASSPPNANTGELFF
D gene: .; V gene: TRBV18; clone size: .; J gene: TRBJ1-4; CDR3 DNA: TGTGCCAGCTCGATTGGGGGGACCGATGAAAAACTGTTTTTT; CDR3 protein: CASSIGGTDEKLFF
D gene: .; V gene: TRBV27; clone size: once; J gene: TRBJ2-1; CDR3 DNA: TGTGCCAGCAGTTGGGTCCTTTCGGGGTACAATGAGCAGTTCTTC; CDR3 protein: CASSWVLSGYNEQFF
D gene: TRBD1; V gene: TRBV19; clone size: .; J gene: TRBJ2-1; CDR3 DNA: TGTGCCAGTACCAGGGGGACAGGGGGCAACAATGAGCAGTTCTTC; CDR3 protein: CASTRGTGGNNEQFF
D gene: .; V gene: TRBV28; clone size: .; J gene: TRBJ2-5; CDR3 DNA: TGTGCCAGCGGTCGAGGGGACTGGGCCAAGGCCCAGTACTTC; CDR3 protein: CASGRGDWAKAQYF
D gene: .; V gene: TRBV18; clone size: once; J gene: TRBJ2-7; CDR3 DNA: TGTGCCAGCTCACCAGAAGATTTCGCCTACGAGCAGTACTTC; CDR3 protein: CASSPEDFAYEQYF
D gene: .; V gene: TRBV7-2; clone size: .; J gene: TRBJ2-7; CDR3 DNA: TGTGCCAGCAGCCCGAACAGCCGCTACGAGCAGTACTTC; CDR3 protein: CASSPNSRYEQYF
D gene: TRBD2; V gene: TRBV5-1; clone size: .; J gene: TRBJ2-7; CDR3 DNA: TGCGCCAGCAGCGCCGGGACTAGCGGGAGGTCCTCCTACGAGCAGTACTTC; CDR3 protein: CASSAGTSGRSSYEQYF
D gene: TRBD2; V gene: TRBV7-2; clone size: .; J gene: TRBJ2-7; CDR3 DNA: TGTGCCAGCAGCTTGGAAGCGGGGCCCTCCTACGAGCAGTACTTC; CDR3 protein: CASSLEAGPSYEQYF
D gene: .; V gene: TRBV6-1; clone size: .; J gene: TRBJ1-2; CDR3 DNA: TGTGCCAGCAGTGTACAGGGTGCGTCGTCTCGCTACACCTTC; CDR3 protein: CASSVQGASSRYTF
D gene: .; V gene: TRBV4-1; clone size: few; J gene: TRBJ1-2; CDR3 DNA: TGCGCCAGCAGCCAAGAATGGACAAAAGGGAACTATGGCTACACCTTC; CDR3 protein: CASSQEWTKGNYGYTF
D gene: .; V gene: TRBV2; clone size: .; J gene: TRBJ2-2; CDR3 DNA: TGTGCCAGCAGTAGGGACTCGACCGGGGAGCTGTTTTTT; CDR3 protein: CASSRDSTGELFF
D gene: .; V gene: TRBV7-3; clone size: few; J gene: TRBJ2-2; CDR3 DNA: TGTGCCAGCAGCCCGCAGGACAGGAACACCGGGGAGCTGTTTTTT; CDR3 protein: CASSPQDRNTGELFF
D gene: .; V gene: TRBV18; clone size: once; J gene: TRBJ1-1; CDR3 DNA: TGTGCCAGCTCACTACAAGGGGACACTGAAGCTTTCTTT; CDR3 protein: CASSLQGDTEAFF
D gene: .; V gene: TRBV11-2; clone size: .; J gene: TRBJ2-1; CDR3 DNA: TGTGCCAGCAGCTTTGAGGGCTATAGCTCCTACAATGAGCAGTTCTTC; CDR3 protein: CASSFEGYSSYNEQFF
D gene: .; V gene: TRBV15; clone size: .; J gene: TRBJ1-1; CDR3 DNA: TGTGCCACCAGCCGGGGGGAGGGTTTAACTGAAGCTTTCTTT; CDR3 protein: CATSRGEGLTEAFF
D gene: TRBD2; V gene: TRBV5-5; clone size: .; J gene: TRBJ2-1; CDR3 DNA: TGTGCCAGCAGCCAAGTTGGGGGAGGGCCGGAGGTTGAGCAGTTCTTC; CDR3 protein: CASSQVGGGPEVEQFF
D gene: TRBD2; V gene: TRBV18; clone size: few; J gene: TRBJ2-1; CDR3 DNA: TGTGCCAGCTCACCACCGCCTAGCGGGAGTAATGAGCAGTTCTTC; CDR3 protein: CASSPPPSGSNEQFF
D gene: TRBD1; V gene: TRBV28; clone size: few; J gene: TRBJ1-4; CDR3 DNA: TGTGCCAGCAGTCCGCGGACAGGACCCAGAGGAGATTCGGAAAAACTGTTTTTT; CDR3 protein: CASSPRTGPRGDSEKLFF
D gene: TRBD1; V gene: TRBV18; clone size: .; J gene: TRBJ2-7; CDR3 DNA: TGTGCCAGCTCACGGGGACAGGGAGGCGAGCAGTACTTC; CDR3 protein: CASSRGQGGEQYF
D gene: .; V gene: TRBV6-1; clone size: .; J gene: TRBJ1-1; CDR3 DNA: TGTGCCAGCAGTAATCAGGTTAACACTGAAGCTTTCTTT; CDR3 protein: CASSNQVNTEAFF